This TCR beta chain appears in the sequencing data of a study of blood T cells in healthy people across ages. Across the whole study: Through template switching, about one barcoded beta molecule was captured per two T cells, as measured in model experiments.

This clonotype was picked up a small number of times. Combining a sample-barcoded 5' primer with a J-beta primer mix, a second PCR ran for roughly 7 to 11 cycles. TCRdb re-called the 5' RACE reads through MiXCR, storing one row per CDR3 protein. This table has approximately 830,000 distinct CDR3 sequences, less than 80% appearing once. Trimming cost V 5 bases and J 8 bases; bases outside gene matches: 10. The CDR3 sequence is 15 residues long. The material sequenced was blood. The rearrangement links TRBV12-3 or TRBV12-4 to TRBJ2-3; 10 bases map to TRBD2. This receptor was obtained from a man aged 30 to 39 in good health. In DNA, the CDR3 is TGTGCCAGCAGTAGGCAGCGGGGGGGCGAGGGTACGCAGTATTTT. Protein: CASSRQRGGEGTQYF.